This T cell receptor (beta chain) was recovered during a study of blood T cells in healthy people across ages. In germline, CDR1 is SQVTM, CDR2 ANQGSEA. With 4 bases removed from V and 4 bases from J, the gap between germline ends came to 14 bases. The CDR3 consists of 14 residues. Using a J-beta primer mix together with a sample-barcoded 5' primer, a second PCR was run for about 6 to 11 cycles. A 12-random-nucleotide template-switch adaptor tagged each cDNA molecule. TCRdb redid the calling of the 5' RACE reads with MiXCR, one entry per CDR3 protein. Seen here are about 1.8 million distinct CDR3 sequences, around 50% observed once, and the top ten hold approximately 2.1%. With each sample, at least 5.5 micrograms of total RNA were extracted.

This clonotype was sampled from a woman aged 40 to 55 in good health. Sequencing was done on a sample of blood. This rearrangement joins TRBV29-1 to TRBJ1-5; perhaps TRBD1 as D (5 bases). The CDR3 sequence: CSVGQGGQNQPQHF. Here the CDR3 DNA reads TGCAGCGTTGGCCAGGGCGGGCAGAATCAGCCCCAGCATTTT.